The clone carrying this TCR beta chain was detected only a few times. Its matching antigen is unknown. This entry comes from a study of identical twins. This CDR3 spans 14 amino acids. The V end was cut by 5 bases, the J end by 7 bases, with 17 bases between. Per germline, CDR1 MNHEY and CDR2 SVGAGI. Unique molecular identifiers were present on the cDNA, and a universal primer site came from template switching. TCRdb fed the 5' RACE reads into MiXCR, producing one record per CDR3 protein. The sample contains around 340,000 distinct CDR3 sequences, 9% of which appear only once. Whole-study results and caveats: These conclusions were based on statistical analysis (cross-sectional, not following the same donors). High-abundance cord blood beta clonotypes had fewer insertions; memory repertoires showed none.

The chain employs TRBV6-5 and TRBJ2-5; D is unclear. This clonotype was obtained from a woman aged 50 to 65 in good health. The specimen sequenced was naive T cells sorted from blood. The CDR3 reads CASSLLTGKLTQYF. CDR3 nucleotide sequence: TGTGCCAGCAGTCTCCTTACGGGCAAGCTGACCCAGTACTTC.